The 30 T cell receptor beta chains presented below share a single source sample, sequenced in a study of blood T cell repertoires in COVID-19. Repertoires were generated with immunoSEQ multiplex PCR, while TCRdb's copy carries only in-frame clones and drops some. The table shows 150,000 to 170,000 clones, with roughly 80% occurring only once. Sequencing was done on a sample of peripheral blood. These receptors were obtained from a woman aged 55 to 70 with acute or convalescent COVID-19.

CDR3 nucleotides: TGTGCCAGCAGCCACCGCCGGGACAGAGAGACCCAGTACTTC. The encoded protein is CASSHRRDRETQYF. The chain is built from TRBV3-1 (or the pseudogene TRBV3-2) and TRBJ2-5, with TRBD1 matching over 7 bases. This CDR3 is built from 14 residues. V dropped 3 bases and J dropped 4; count of bases not matched to a gene: 5. Germline V CDR1 and CDR2: LGHDT, YNNKEL (reference sequence).

The chain combines TRBV6-5 with TRBJ2-1; 8 bases align to TRBD1. V lost 6 bases to trimming and J lost 6 bases; unmatched junction nucleotides: 10. The CDR3 extends over 15 amino acids. Germline V CDR1 and CDR2: MNHEY, SVGAGI. The CDR3 DNA is TGTGCCAGCAGCGGACAGGGCCATCTCCCCAATGAGCAGTTCTTC. Its translation is CASSGQGHLPNEQFF.

The chain carries TRBV19 and TRBJ1-5; the match to TRBD1 covers 7 bases. The germline V gene has CDR1 LNHDA and CDR2 SQIVND (reference sequence). The ends lost 2 bases at V and 1 base at J; junction bases unmatched: 2. CDR3 size: 15 residues. The CDR3 sequence is CASSITGASNQPQHF. The CDR3 DNA reads TGTGCCAGTAGTATAACAGGGGCGAGCAATCAGCCCCAGCATTTT.

In DNA form, the CDR3 reads TGTGCCAGCAGGTCTACGGGTTTGAACACTGAAGCTTTCTTT. It is translated as CASRSTGLNTEAFF. J is TRBJ1-1 and V is TRBV28; D gene unclear. Germline values: CDR1 MDHEN, CDR2 SYDVKM. The CDR3 extends over 14 amino acids. The V gene lost 6 bases and the J gene lost 0 bases, with 11 bases spanning the gap.

Concerning this clone itself: Other DNA variants within this sample encode the same CDR3. The genes are TRBV28 and TRBJ2-7, with 12 bases matching TRBD1. Trimming removed 9 bases from V and 5 bases from J; junction bases left unmatched: 8. CDR3 size: 14 residues. Germline V CDR1 and CDR2: MDHEN, SYDVKM. CDR3 loop: CASTPGQGAHEQYV. CDR3 coding DNA: TGTGCCAGTACGCCGGGACAGGGGGCTCACGAGCAGTACGTC.

The J gene is TRBJ1-2, the V gene TRBV18; 8 positions match TRBD1. CDR1 and CDR2 from the germline V gene are KGHSH and LQKENI. This CDR3 comprises 15 residues. Trimming at V came to 3 bases and at J to 7 bases, leaving 10 bases not matched to a gene. The CDR3 sequence: CASSPTDRGPFGYTF. DNA of the CDR3: TGTGCCAGCTCACCGACCGACAGGGGCCCCTTTGGCTACACCTTC.

This chain joins TRBV5-1 and TRBJ2-5; perhaps TRBD1 as D (6 bases). Germline CDR1 is SGHRS and CDR2 is YFSETQ. V lost 2 bases and J lost 3, with 11 bases in between. The CDR3 covers 14 residues. For the CDR3, the DNA is TGCGCCAGCAGCTTAGACAGGACCAAAGAGACCCAGTACTTC. Amino acids: CASSLDRTKETQYF. The whole variable domain, filled in from reference TRBV5-1 and TRBJ2-5, reads KAGVTQTPRYLIKTRGQQVTLSCSPISGHRSVSWYQQTPGQGLQFLFEYFSETQRNKGNFPGRFSGRQFSNSRSEMNVSTLELGDSALYLCASSLDRTKETQYFGPGTRLLVL.

The chain uses TRBV5-1 and TRBJ2-7; D uncertain. Trimming took off 0 bases at V and 6 bases at J, with 10 bases between the two ends. CDR1 and CDR2 (germline): SGHRS, YFSETQ. The CDR3 sequence is 13 residues long. The chain's CDR3 is CASSLARVGEQYF. The DNA of the CDR3 is TGCGCCAGCAGCTTGGCCCGGGTTGGCGAGCAGTACTTC.

This clone turned up a few times. This chain links TRBV28 with TRBJ2-2; D may be TRBD1 (5 bases). The CDR3 loop spans 13 amino acids. Germline CDR1 MDHEN, CDR2 SYDVKM. Trimming took 8 bases from V and 1 from J, leaving 8 bases between them. The CDR3 coding sequence is TGTGCCAGCGTAAGGGGGAACACCGGGGAGCTGTTTTTT. It is translated as CASVRGNTGELFF.

The chain couples TRBV10-3 to TRBJ2-1; 8 bases are shared with TRBD2. CDR1 is ENHRY and CDR2 is SYGVKD in the germline V gene. The CDR3 extends over 17 amino acids. The trim removed 0 bases at V and 8 bases at J, leaving 12 bases unmatched. CDR3 amino acids: CAISESGRGGLSDEQFF. The CDR3, as DNA: TGTGCCATCAGTGAGTCCGGCCGGGGGGGCCTGTCGGATGAGCAGTTCTTC.

This clone came up once. The rearrangement links TRBV5-1 to TRBJ2-7; 8 bases fit TRBD1. With V trimmed by 0 bases and J by 5 bases, 7 bases remained unmatched. The germline CDR1 and CDR2 sequences are SGHRS and YFSETQ. The CDR3 has 15 residues. CDR3 DNA: TGCGCCAGCAGCTTGGTCCGGACAGGGATAAACGAGCAGTACGTC. It yields the protein CASSLVRTGINEQYV.

This clone was counted a few times. The CDR3 protein is CASSRGQGKGYTF. The CDR3 bases are TGCGCCAGCAGCCGGGGACAGGGGAAGGGCTACACCTTC. This rearrangement joins TRBV5-1 to TRBJ1-2; TRBD1 aligns across 10 bases. Germline V gene lookup returns CDR1 SGHRS and CDR2 YFSETQ. CDR3 size: 13 residues. The J segment lost 8 bases and the V segment lost 4 bases, leaving 5 bases of the junction unmatched.

The rearrangement joins TRBV28 to TRBJ1-1, with D maybe TRBD1 (5 bases). CDR3 size: 15 residues. CDR1 and CDR2 (germline): MDHEN, SYDVKM. The ends were cut back, 2 bases at V and 4 bases at J, with 14 bases in the middle. For the CDR3, the DNA is TGTGCCAGCAGTTTACTCACGTCGGGGGTCACTGAAGCTTTCTTT. This translates into CASSLLTSGVTEAFF.

This chain connects TRBV30 to TRBJ1-5; maybe TRBD1 (6 bases). Trimming removed 4 bases from V and 6 bases from J, with 13 bases in between. The CDR3 spans 13 residues. Germline-derived CDR1 and CDR2 are GTSNPN and SVGIG (reference sequence). CDR3 nucleotide sequence: TGTGCCTGGAATGGGGGCCGGGGTCAGCCCCAGCATTTT. Amino acid sequence: CAWNGGRGQPQHF.

The V call is TRBV14, the J call TRBJ2-7, with D unclear. Germline assignment: CDR1 SGHDN and CDR2 FVKESK. The CDR3 runs 16 residues. The ends were cut back, 2 bases at V and 0 bases at J, with 14 bases in the middle. The CDR3 sequence: CASSQMVTKSSYEQYF. DNA for the CDR3: TGTGCCAGCAGCCAAATGGTGACAAAAAGCTCCTACGAGCAGTACTTC.

The chain uses TRBV12-3 or TRBV12-4 and TRBJ1-5, with a tentative D call TRBD1 (6 bases). Trimming shortened V by 4 bases and J by 6 bases, and 10 bases separated the two germline ends. The CDR3 consists of 13 residues. In DNA form, the CDR3 reads TGTGCCAGCAGTTGGGGGGGGCTTCAGCCCCAGCATTTT. This sequence encodes CASSWGGLQPQHF.

This sequence joins TRBV7-6 and TRBJ1-3; TRBD1 matches at 8 bases. CDR1 and CDR2 (germline): SGHVS, FNYEAQ. After removal of 0 bases from V and 0 bases from J, the junction contained 7 bases not matched to a gene. This CDR3 comprises 18 residues. CDR3 in amino acids: CASSLAAPGGTSGNTIYF. CDR3 bases: TGTGCCAGCAGCTTAGCGGCTCCAGGGGGCACCTCTGGAAACACCATATATTTT.

J is TRBJ1-1 and V is TRBV6-2 or TRBV6-3; 9 bases fit TRBD1. CDR1 and CDR2 from the germline V gene are MNHEY and SVGEGT. Trimming took 5 bases from V and 0 from J; bases not matched to a gene: 7. There are 16 residues in the CDR3. The CDR3 reads CASSHRDRVVNTEAFF. Here the CDR3 DNA reads TGTGCCAGCAGTCACCGGGACAGGGTTGTGAACACTGAAGCTTTCTTT.

CDR3 DNA sequence: TGTGCCAGCAGCGTCCAGGGGGCTGGTCAGCCCCAGCATTTT. This translates into CASSVQGAGQPQHF. The J gene is TRBJ1-5, the V gene TRBV7-6; TRBD1 matches at 8 bases. The ends lost 5 bases at V and 6 bases at J; junction bases unmatched: 6. CDR3 length: 14 residues. From germline, CDR1 is SGHVS and CDR2 FNYEAQ.

The gene calls are TRBV6-4 and TRBJ1-3, with 7 bases fitting TRBD1. J lost 0 bases, V lost 2 bases, and 10 bases had no gene match. The CDR3 has 18 residues. CDR1 and CDR2 (germline): MRHNA, SNTAGT. Here the CDR3 DNA reads TGTGCCAGCAGTGACCGGACAGGCCTCAAGCTCTCTGGAAACACCATATATTTT. The encoded protein is CASSDRTGLKLSGNTIYF.

This chain links TRBV19 with TRBJ1-4, with a tentative D call TRBD1 (5 bases). The V and J ends lost 4 bases and 7 bases respectively, with 16 bases between them. This CDR3 has 15 residues. Germline CDR1 LNHDA, CDR2 SQIVND (reference sequence). The CDR3 region is CASSTKGYGLEKLFF. In DNA, the CDR3 is TGTGCCAGTAGTACGAAGGGGTACGGTCTTGAAAAACTGTTTTTT.

The V call is TRBV5-1, the J call TRBJ2-5; 9 bases map to TRBD2. The CDR3 length is 15 residues. Germline CDR1 is SGHRS and CDR2 is YFSETQ. Unmatched junction bases numbered 6, after V lost 4 bases and J lost 2 bases. The CDR3 DNA reads TGCGCCAGCAGCCGCCAGGCGGGGGGGCAAGAGACCCAGTACTTC. This gives the protein CASSRQAGGQETQYF.

This sequence joins TRBV2 and TRBJ1-5; D is perhaps TRBD1 (6 bases). V was clipped by 5 bases and J by 6 bases, with 35 bases between them. CDR1 SNHLY and CDR2 FYNNEI come from the germline V gene. There are 21 residues in the CDR3. The CDR3 here is CASSNTGQGTWGPTGIQPQHF. CDR3 DNA: TGTGCCAGCAGTAATACAGGCCAAGGGACATGGGGCCCTACGGGGATTCAGCCCCAGCATTTT.

J is TRBJ2-5 and V is TRBV10-1, with 7 bases identical to TRBD2. The CDR3 has 17 amino acids. The J segment lost 7 bases and the V segment lost 0 bases, leaving 14 bases of the junction unmatched. The germline V gene has CDR1 WNHNN and CDR2 SYGVQD (reference sequence). The CDR3 region is CASSESGSSGPLGTQYF. DNA for the CDR3: TGCGCCAGCAGTGAGTCCGGGAGTAGCGGGCCTTTAGGGACCCAGTACTTC.

The V gene is TRBV5-4, the J gene TRBJ1-2, with 7 nucleotides matching TRBD1. Trimming at V came to 5 bases and at J to 7 bases, leaving 5 bases not matched to a gene. The CDR3 covers 12 residues. Germline CDR1 and CDR2: SGHNT and YYREEE (reference sequence). Here the CDR3 reads CASSRDRVGYTF. CDR3 bases: TGTGCCAGCAGTCGCGACAGGGTTGGCTACACCTTC.

CDR3 DNA: TGTGCTAGTGGTTTGGGAGCTAGCGGGTTGGGGGCTGAGGAGCAGTACTTC. Its protein product is CASGLGASGLGAEEQYF. The rearrangement links TRBV12-5 to TRBJ2-7; 8 bases map to TRBD2. The germline gives CDR1 LGHNT, CDR2 FRNRAP. The CDR3 contains 17 residues. With V trimmed by 1 base and J by 7 bases, 15 bases remained unmatched.

The V and J genes are TRBV5-6 and TRBJ2-4; no clear D. Germline V CDR1 and CDR2: SGHDT, YYEEEE. This CDR3 contains 15 residues. V lost 2 bases and J lost 0, with 9 bases in between. DNA for the CDR3: TGTGCCAGCAGCTTCCAGCGTCTAGCCAAAAACATTCAGTACTTC. It yields the protein CASSFQRLAKNIQYF.

The chain couples TRBV9 to TRBJ1-2, with D perhaps TRBD1 (6 bases). The CDR3 has 14 amino acids. Germline V gene data show CDR1 as SGDLS and CDR2 as YYNGEE. Trimming pared 3 bases from V and 2 bases from J, leaving 11 bases between. CDR3 sequence reads: CASSAYRANYGYTF. The DNA of the CDR3 is TGTGCCAGCAGCGCCTACAGGGCCAACTATGGCTACACCTTC. Using reference TRBV9 and TRBJ1-2 for the parts outside the CDR3, the full variable domain is DSGVTQTPKHLITATGQRVTLRCSPRSGDLSVYWYQQSLDQGLQFLIQYYNGEERAKGNILERFSAQQFPDLHSELNLSSLELGDSALYFCASSAYRANYGYTFGSGTRLTVV.

The V and J genes are TRBV6-5 and TRBJ2-7, with 8 nucleotides matching TRBD1. V lost 0 bases to trimming and J lost 6 bases; unmatched junction nucleotides: 7. Germline lookup yields CDR1 MNHEY and CDR2 SVGAGI. The CDR3 extends over 15 amino acids. The CDR3 loop reads CASSYSVRGPSEQYF. The CDR3 DNA reads as TGTGCCAGCAGTTACTCTGTCAGGGGGCCCAGCGAGCAGTACTTC.

This chain links TRBV5-1 with TRBJ2-2; 9 bases fit TRBD2. The length of the CDR3 is 16 residues. The junction had 6 bases not matched to a gene; V was cut back by 0 bases and J by 6 bases. Germline V gene data show CDR1 as SGHRS and CDR2 as YFSETQ. CDR3 region: CASSLAGGGAAGELFF. The DNA of the CDR3 is TGCGCCAGCAGCTTGGCCGGCGGGGGGGCCGCCGGGGAGCTGTTTTTT.